These T cell receptor beta chains were read from a single sample in a study of shared clonotypes between healthy human individuals. Libraries were prepared by immunoSEQ multiplex PCR; TCRdb keeps only in-frame clonotypes and omits some of them. This table holds around 200,000 clones, about 93% found once. Sequencing used naive CD4+ T cells sorted from blood. These receptors were obtained from a young woman in good health. The CDR3 runs from the conserved cysteine through the conserved F or W. D genes are given only for firm matches. The size field is filled for only some rows; it gives once, few, many or a size class.

d_gene: NA
j_gene: TRBJ2-2
abundance: NA
v_gene: TRBV5-1
CDR3nt: TGCGCCAGCAGCTTGCTCGGCGGGGAGCTGTTTTTT
CDR3aa: CASSLLGGELFF

d_gene: NA
j_gene: TRBJ2-7
abundance: NA
v_gene: TRBV4-2
CDR3nt: TGTGCCAGCAGCCAAGGAGGAGGAGCGGTCTACGAGCAGTACTTC
CDR3aa: CASSQGGGAVYEQYF

d_gene: NA
j_gene: TRBJ2-3
abundance: NA
v_gene: TRBV6-1
CDR3nt: TGTGCCAGCAGTGAAAGGGGAGGGGGGACAGATACGCAGTATTTT
CDR3aa: CASSERGGGTDTQYF

d_gene: NA
j_gene: TRBJ1-1
abundance: NA
v_gene: TRBV7-3
CDR3nt: TGTGCCAGCAGCTTAAATGGTGGGGACCTAGGGGGGAGAGGCACTGAAGCTTTCTTT
CDR3aa: CASSLNGGDLGGRGTEAFF

d_gene: NA
j_gene: TRBJ2-7
abundance: NA
v_gene: TRBV7-7
CDR3nt: TGTGCCACCTCCCCACTTGGCTACGAGCAGTACTTC
CDR3aa: CATSPLGYEQYF

d_gene: NA
j_gene: TRBJ1-1
abundance: once
v_gene: TRBV25-1
CDR3nt: TGTGCCAGCAGTGGGGGCCCGTCGGTCCCCGAAGCTTTCTTT
CDR3aa: CASSGGPSVPEAFF

d_gene: NA
j_gene: TRBJ2-7
abundance: NA
v_gene: TRBV18
CDR3nt: TGTGCCAGCTCACCAGGTCAGCCAAACTCCTACGAGCAGTACTTC
CDR3aa: CASSPGQPNSYEQYF

d_gene: NA
j_gene: TRBJ1-2
abundance: NA
v_gene: TRBV29-1
CDR3nt: TGCAGCGTCGCCTACCTCTATGGCTACACCTTC
CDR3aa: CSVAYLYGYTF

d_gene: NA
j_gene: TRBJ2-3
abundance: NA
v_gene: TRBV5-1
CDR3nt: TGCGCCAGCAGCCGGCGGCAGAACACAGATACGCAGTATTTT
CDR3aa: CASSRRQNTDTQYF

d_gene: NA
j_gene: TRBJ2-6
abundance: once
v_gene: TRBV5-1
CDR3nt: TGCGCCAGCAGCTCTTACGCGCCCACTGGGGCCAACGTCCTGACTTTC
CDR3aa: CASSSYAPTGANVLTF

d_gene: NA
j_gene: TRBJ1-4
abundance: once
v_gene: TRBV2
CDR3nt: TGTGCCAGCAGTGATGGTCATGGGGCTAATGAAAAACTGTTTTTT
CDR3aa: CASSDGHGANEKLFF

d_gene: TRBD2
j_gene: TRBJ2-7
abundance: NA
v_gene: TRBV6-5
CDR3nt: TGTGCCAGCAGTCGGGCTAGCGGTACCTACGAGCAGTACTTC
CDR3aa: CASSRASGTYEQYF

d_gene: TRBD2
j_gene: TRBJ2-1
abundance: NA
v_gene: TRBV10-3
CDR3nt: TGTGCCATCAGTGGTCCGGGACTAGCGGGAGTATATGAGCAGTTCTTC
CDR3aa: CAISGPGLAGVYEQFF

d_gene: TRBD1
j_gene: TRBJ1-1
abundance: NA
v_gene: TRBV5-6
CDR3nt: TGTGCCAGCAGCTCGTCCGGGACAGGGAGCACTGAAGCTTTCTTT
CDR3aa: CASSSSGTGSTEAFF

d_gene: TRBD1
j_gene: TRBJ1-2
abundance: few
v_gene: TRBV19
CDR3nt: TGTGCCAGTAGTCTCCCGGACAGGGGTCCCGGCTACACCTTC
CDR3aa: CASSLPDRGPGYTF

d_gene: NA
j_gene: TRBJ2-7
abundance: NA
v_gene: TRBV27
CDR3nt: TGTGCCACCAAGAGACTAAGCGACTACGAGCAGTACTTC
CDR3aa: CATKRLSDYEQYF

d_gene: NA
j_gene: TRBJ2-2
abundance: NA
v_gene: TRBV7-2
CDR3nt: TGTGCCAGCAGCTTAAGAGTATTGGGGGCTTGGTACAGGGAGCTGTTTTTT
CDR3aa: CASSLRVLGAWYRELFF

d_gene: NA
j_gene: TRBJ1-1
abundance: once
v_gene: TRBV29-1
CDR3nt: TGCAGCGTTGGAAGGGGACTGAACACTGAAGCTTTCTTT
CDR3aa: CSVGRGLNTEAFF

d_gene: NA
j_gene: TRBJ1-4
abundance: NA
v_gene: TRBV2
CDR3nt: TGTGCCAGCAGTGAGGACTCAGGAGAAAAACTGCTTTTT
CDR3aa: CASSEDSGEKLLF

d_gene: NA
j_gene: TRBJ2-2
abundance: few
v_gene: TRBV5-1
CDR3nt: TGCGCCAGCAGCTTCTGGGGCACCGGGGAGCTGTTTTTT
CDR3aa: CASSFWGTGELFF

d_gene: NA
j_gene: TRBJ1-6
abundance: NA
v_gene: TRBV27
CDR3nt: TGTGCCAGCAGTTTCCGTGTGGGGGCGACGTATTCACCCCTCCACTTT
CDR3aa: CASSFRVGATYSPLHF

d_gene: TRBD2
j_gene: TRBJ2-7
abundance: NA
v_gene: TRBV4-1
CDR3nt: TGCGCCAGCAGCCAAGCACTAGCGGAGGAGCAGTACTTC
CDR3aa: CASSQALAEEQYF

d_gene: NA
j_gene: TRBJ2-7
abundance: NA
v_gene: TRBV10-3
CDR3nt: TGTGCCATCAGTTCCGTTGGGACCTACGAGCAGTACTTC
CDR3aa: CAISSVGTYEQYF

d_gene: TRBD2
j_gene: TRBJ2-1
abundance: NA
v_gene: TRBV27
CDR3nt: TGTGCCAGCAGTCTCAAACACCTAGCGGGGGGTTACAATGAGCAGTTCTTC
CDR3aa: CASSLKHLAGGYNEQFF

d_gene: NA
j_gene: TRBJ1-5
abundance: NA
v_gene: TRBV15
CDR3nt: TGTGCCACCAGCAGGAGTCAGGGCCAGCCCCAGCATTTT
CDR3aa: CATSRSQGQPQHF

d_gene: NA
j_gene: TRBJ2-7
abundance: NA
v_gene: TRBV11-2
CDR3nt: TGTGCCAGCAGCCACCGGGACAAGGGAAACGAGCAGTACTTC
CDR3aa: CASSHRDKGNEQYF

d_gene: NA
j_gene: TRBJ1-1
abundance: NA
v_gene: TRBV5-1
CDR3nt: TGCGCCAGCAGCCTATGGACAGCCGGCACTGAAGCTTTCTTT
CDR3aa: CASSLWTAGTEAFF

d_gene: TRBD1
j_gene: TRBJ2-7
abundance: once
v_gene: TRBV18
CDR3nt: TGTGCCAGCTCAACTCCCGGGACAGGGCCTCACGAGCAGTACTTC
CDR3aa: CASSTPGTGPHEQYF

d_gene: TRBD1
j_gene: TRBJ1-2
abundance: NA
v_gene: TRBV7-2
CDR3nt: TGTGCCAGCAGCTTGGGGGGACAGGGCCATGGCTACACCTTC
CDR3aa: CASSLGGQGHGYTF

d_gene: NA
j_gene: TRBJ2-5
abundance: NA
v_gene: TRBV18
CDR3nt: TGTGCCAGCTCCAATCTCCAAGAGACCCAGTACTTC
CDR3aa: CASSNLQETQYF

d_gene: TRBD1
j_gene: TRBJ1-5
abundance: NA
v_gene: TRBV6-8
CDR3nt: TGTGCCGGCAGTGGACAGGGGGGAATAATGAATCAGCCCCAGCATTTT
CDR3aa: CAGSGQGGIMNQPQHF

d_gene: TRBD2
j_gene: TRBJ2-7
abundance: NA
v_gene: TRBV28
CDR3nt: TGTGCCAGCAGTCCTCCTTACGGGGGGAAGACCGGGACTAGCGGGAGCTACGAGCAGTACTTC
CDR3aa: CASSPPYGGKTGTSGSYEQYF

d_gene: NA
j_gene: TRBJ2-7
abundance: NA
v_gene: TRBV5-1
CDR3nt: TGCGCCAGCAGCGATCATTACGAGCAGTACTTC
CDR3aa: CASSDHYEQYF

d_gene: NA
j_gene: TRBJ2-3
abundance: once
v_gene: TRBV5-1
CDR3nt: TGCGCCAGCAGCTTGGTGGGGGCTACGCAGTATTTT
CDR3aa: CASSLVGATQYF

d_gene: NA
j_gene: TRBJ2-7
abundance: few
v_gene: TRBV4-1
CDR3nt: TGCGCCAGCAGCCAAGTCAGTCTAGCCGACGAGCAGTACTTC
CDR3aa: CASSQVSLADEQYF

d_gene: NA
j_gene: TRBJ1-2
abundance: NA
v_gene: TRBV10-1
CDR3nt: TGCGCCAGCAGTAAGACCTATGGCTACACCTTC
CDR3aa: CASSKTYGYTF

d_gene: NA
j_gene: TRBJ2-5
abundance: NA
v_gene: TRBV2
CDR3nt: TGTGCCAGCAGTGCCGGACGGAGCCTGCAAGAGACCCAGTACTTC
CDR3aa: CASSAGRSLQETQYF

d_gene: NA
j_gene: TRBJ1-3
abundance: NA
v_gene: TRBV2
CDR3nt: TGTGCCAGCAGTGTATTGGGAGGGGACACCATATATTTT
CDR3aa: CASSVLGGDTIYF

d_gene: NA
j_gene: TRBJ1-1
abundance: NA
v_gene: TRBV11-2
CDR3nt: TGTGCCAGCACCCCTGGTAGAATCATGAACACTGAAGCTTTCTTT
CDR3aa: CASTPGRIMNTEAFF

d_gene: TRBD2
j_gene: TRBJ2-7
abundance: once
v_gene: TRBV5-1
CDR3nt: TGCGCCAGCAGCCAAGGGACTAGCGGGAGGACTAACGAGCAGTACTTC
CDR3aa: CASSQGTSGRTNEQYF

d_gene: NA
j_gene: TRBJ1-5
abundance: NA
v_gene: TRBV21-1
CDR3nt: TGTGCCAACCCGAGGGGAATATCGGCAGGGGAGAATTACCAGCCCCAGCATTTT
CDR3aa: CANPRGISAGENYQPQHF

d_gene: NA
j_gene: TRBJ2-7
abundance: NA
v_gene: TRBV28
CDR3nt: TGTGCCAGTAGTTTTGGCGGGCAGATCTACGAGCAGTACTTC
CDR3aa: CASSFGGQIYEQYF

d_gene: NA
j_gene: TRBJ1-5
abundance: few
v_gene: TRBV9
CDR3nt: TGTGCCAGCAGCTCTCCCGGACAGCCCCAGCATTTT
CDR3aa: CASSSPGQPQHF

d_gene: NA
j_gene: TRBJ2-2
abundance: NA
v_gene: TRBV28
CDR3nt: TGTGCCAGCAGAACAGACGGGCCGGGGGAGCTGTTTTTT
CDR3aa: CASRTDGPGELFF

d_gene: NA
j_gene: TRBJ1-5
abundance: NA
v_gene: TRBV6-1
CDR3nt: TGTGCCAGCGCCATTCAGAGTCTCAATCAGCCCCAGCATTTT
CDR3aa: CASAIQSLNQPQHF

d_gene: TRBD2
j_gene: TRBJ2-7
abundance: NA
v_gene: TRBV30
CDR3nt: TGTGCCTGGAGTCCAGGACTAAGCGGGAGGGTCGAGCAGTACTTC
CDR3aa: CAWSPGLSGRVEQYF

d_gene: NA
j_gene: TRBJ1-4
abundance: NA
v_gene: TRBV28
CDR3nt: TGTGCCAGCAGCTCCCCAGGGGCGGGTGAAAAACTGTTTTTT
CDR3aa: CASSSPGAGEKLFF

d_gene: TRBD2
j_gene: TRBJ2-7
abundance: NA
v_gene: TRBV4-1
CDR3nt: TGCGCCAGCAGCCAAATATCCACTAGCGGGAGGTCCCGGGAGCAGTACTTC
CDR3aa: CASSQISTSGRSREQYF

d_gene: NA
j_gene: TRBJ1-1
abundance: NA
v_gene: TRBV11-2
CDR3nt: TGTGCCAGCAGCTTAGGGTGGAGGGCGGCTGAAGCTTTCTTT
CDR3aa: CASSLGWRAAEAFF

d_gene: NA
j_gene: TRBJ2-7
abundance: NA
v_gene: TRBV6-5
CDR3nt: TGTGCCAGCGGGTACAGACAATACGAGCAGTACTTC
CDR3aa: CASGYRQYEQYF

d_gene: NA
j_gene: TRBJ1-1
abundance: once
v_gene: TRBV19
CDR3nt: TGTGCCAGTAGTATTGACATTAAGGAAGCTTTCTTT
CDR3aa: CASSIDIKEAFF

d_gene: TRBD2
j_gene: TRBJ2-7
abundance: NA
v_gene: TRBV5-1
CDR3nt: TGCGCCAGCAGCGGGGGTAGCGGGAGCCCCTACGAGCAGTACTTC
CDR3aa: CASSGGSGSPYEQYF

d_gene: TRBD1
j_gene: TRBJ1-5
abundance: NA
v_gene: TRBV19
CDR3nt: TGTGCCAGTAGTCCGCCGGGACAGGGACTCTATAGCAATCAGCCCCAGCATTTT
CDR3aa: CASSPPGQGLYSNQPQHF

d_gene: TRBD1
j_gene: TRBJ2-7
abundance: NA
v_gene: TRBV6-6
CDR3nt: TGTGCCAGCAGGCCCCGGATCGCGACAGGGGACGAGCAGTACTTC
CDR3aa: CASRPRIATGDEQYF

d_gene: TRBD1
j_gene: TRBJ1-4
abundance: NA
v_gene: TRBV9
CDR3nt: TGTGCCAGCAGCGTAGACAGGGGGAATGAAAAACTGTTTTTT
CDR3aa: CASSVDRGNEKLFF

d_gene: TRBD2
j_gene: TRBJ2-7
abundance: NA
v_gene: TRBV18
CDR3nt: TGTGCCAGCTCACCTAGGACTAGCGGGCCTGCTATAAACGAGCAGTACTTC
CDR3aa: CASSPRTSGPAINEQYF

d_gene: TRBD1
j_gene: TRBJ2-1
abundance: NA
v_gene: TRBV5-1
CDR3nt: TGCGCCAGCAGCGTGGACAGGGTGGCCTACAATGAGCAGTTCTTC
CDR3aa: CASSVDRVAYNEQFF

d_gene: NA
j_gene: TRBJ1-3
abundance: few
v_gene: TRBV21-1
CDR3nt: TGTGCCAGCAGCAAAACCTGGGACAGGAGGGCCAGCACCATATATTTT
CDR3aa: CASSKTWDRRASTIYF

d_gene: NA
j_gene: TRBJ1-4
abundance: NA
v_gene: TRBV6-5
CDR3nt: TGTGCCAGCAGTTACTCAGTCTGGGGGAATAATGAAAAACTGTTTTTT
CDR3aa: CASSYSVWGNNEKLFF

d_gene: NA
j_gene: TRBJ2-7
abundance: NA
v_gene: TRBV18
CDR3nt: TGTGCCAGCTCACCCCTTGGGTACGAGCAGTACTTC
CDR3aa: CASSPLGYEQYF